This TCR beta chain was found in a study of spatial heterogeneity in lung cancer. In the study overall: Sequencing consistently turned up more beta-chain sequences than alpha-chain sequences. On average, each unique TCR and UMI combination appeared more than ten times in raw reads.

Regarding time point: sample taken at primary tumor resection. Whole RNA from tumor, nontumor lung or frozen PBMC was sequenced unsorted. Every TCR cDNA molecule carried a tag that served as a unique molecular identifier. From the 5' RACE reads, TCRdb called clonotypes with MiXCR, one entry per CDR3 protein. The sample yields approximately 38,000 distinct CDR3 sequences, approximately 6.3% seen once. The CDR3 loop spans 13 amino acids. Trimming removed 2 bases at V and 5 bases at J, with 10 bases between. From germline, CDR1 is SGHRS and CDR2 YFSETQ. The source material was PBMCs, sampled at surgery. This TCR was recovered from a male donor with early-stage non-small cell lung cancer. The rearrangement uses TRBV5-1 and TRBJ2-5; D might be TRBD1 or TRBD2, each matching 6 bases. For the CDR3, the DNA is TGCGCCAGCAGCTTCGGGGGCCGGGAGACCCAGTACTTC. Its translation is CASSFGGRETQYF. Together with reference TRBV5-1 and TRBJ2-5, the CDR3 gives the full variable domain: KAGVTQTPRYLIKTRGQQVTLSCSPISGHRSVSWYQQTPGQGLQFLFEYFSETQRNKGNFPGRFSGRQFSNSRSEMNVSTLELGDSALYLCASSFGGRETQYFGPGTRLLVL.